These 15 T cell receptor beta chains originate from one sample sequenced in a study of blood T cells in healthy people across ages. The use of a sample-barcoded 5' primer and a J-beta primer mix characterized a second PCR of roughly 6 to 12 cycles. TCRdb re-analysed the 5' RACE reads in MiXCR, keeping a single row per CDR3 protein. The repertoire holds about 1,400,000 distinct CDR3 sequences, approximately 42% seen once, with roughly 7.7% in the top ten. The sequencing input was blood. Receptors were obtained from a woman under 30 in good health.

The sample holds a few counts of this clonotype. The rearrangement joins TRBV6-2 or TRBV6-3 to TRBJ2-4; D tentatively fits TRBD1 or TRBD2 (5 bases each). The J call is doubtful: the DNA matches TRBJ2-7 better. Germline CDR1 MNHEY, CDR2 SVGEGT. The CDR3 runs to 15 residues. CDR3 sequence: CASSYSSQGDYEQYF. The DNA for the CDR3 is TGTGCCAGCAGTTACTCGAGTCAGGGAGACTACGAGCAGTACTTC.

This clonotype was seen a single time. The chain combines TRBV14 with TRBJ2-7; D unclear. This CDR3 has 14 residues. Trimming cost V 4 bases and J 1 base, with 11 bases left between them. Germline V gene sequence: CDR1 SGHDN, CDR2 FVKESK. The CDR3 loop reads CASSRSAHSYEQYF. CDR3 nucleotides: TGTGCCAGCAGCCGGTCGGCGCATTCCTACGAGCAGTACTTC.

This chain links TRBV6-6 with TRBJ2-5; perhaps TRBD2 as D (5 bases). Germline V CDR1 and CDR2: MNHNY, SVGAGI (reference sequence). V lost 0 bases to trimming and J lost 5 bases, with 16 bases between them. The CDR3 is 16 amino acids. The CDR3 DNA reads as TGTGCCAGCAGTTACTCCGGGCTAGCCCTTGGGGAGACCCAGTACTTC. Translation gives CASSYSGLALGETQYF.

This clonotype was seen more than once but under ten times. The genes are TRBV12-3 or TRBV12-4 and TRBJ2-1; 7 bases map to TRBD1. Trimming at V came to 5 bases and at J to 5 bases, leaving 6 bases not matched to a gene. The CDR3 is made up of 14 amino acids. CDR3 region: CASSPWDRNNEQFF. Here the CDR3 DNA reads TGTGCCAGCAGTCCCTGGGACAGAAACAATGAGCAGTTCTTC.

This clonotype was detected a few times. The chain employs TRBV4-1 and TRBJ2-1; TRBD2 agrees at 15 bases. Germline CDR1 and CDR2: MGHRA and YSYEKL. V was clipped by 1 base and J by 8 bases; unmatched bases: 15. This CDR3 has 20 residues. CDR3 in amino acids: CASSQVPGLAGGPSRDEQFF. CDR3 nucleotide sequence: TGCGCCAGCAGCCAAGTGCCGGGACTAGCGGGAGGTCCTTCCAGGGATGAGCAGTTCTTC.

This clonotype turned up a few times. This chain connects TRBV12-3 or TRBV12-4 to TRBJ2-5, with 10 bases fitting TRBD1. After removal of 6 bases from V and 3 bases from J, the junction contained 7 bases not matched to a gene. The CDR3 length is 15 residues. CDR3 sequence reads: CASSRTGGPKETQYF. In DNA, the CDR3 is TGTGCCAGCAGCAGGACAGGGGGGCCCAAAGAGACCCAGTACTTC.

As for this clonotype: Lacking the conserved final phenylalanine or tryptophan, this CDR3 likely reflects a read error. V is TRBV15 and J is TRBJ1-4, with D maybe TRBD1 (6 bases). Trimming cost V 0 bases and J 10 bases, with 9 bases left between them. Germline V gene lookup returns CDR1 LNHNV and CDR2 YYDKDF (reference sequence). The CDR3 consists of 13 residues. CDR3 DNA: TGTGCCACCAGCAGAGACGAGGGGGGAAAACTGTTTTCT. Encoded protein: CATSRDEGGKLFS.

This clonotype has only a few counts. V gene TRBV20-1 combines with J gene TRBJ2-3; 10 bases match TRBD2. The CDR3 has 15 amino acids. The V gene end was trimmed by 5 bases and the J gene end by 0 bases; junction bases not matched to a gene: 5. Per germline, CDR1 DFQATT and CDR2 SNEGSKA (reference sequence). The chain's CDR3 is CSAARTSGSTDTQYF. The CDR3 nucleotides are TGCAGTGCTGCACGGACTAGCGGTAGCACAGATACGCAGTATTTT.

DNA of the CDR3: TGTGCCAGCACCCTAGGGGCAGTCTACGAGCAGTACTTC. This gives the protein CASTLGAVYEQYF. The rearrangement uses TRBV11-2 and TRBJ2-7, with D possibly being TRBD1 (5 bases). Germline V gives CDR1 SGHAT, CDR2 FQNNGV. There are 13 residues in the CDR3. Between the trimmed V and J ends, which lost 7 bases and 3 bases, there was a span of 13 bases.

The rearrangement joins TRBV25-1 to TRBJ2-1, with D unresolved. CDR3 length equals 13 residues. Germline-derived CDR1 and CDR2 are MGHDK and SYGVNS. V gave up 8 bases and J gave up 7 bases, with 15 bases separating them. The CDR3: CASLPKGVNEQFF. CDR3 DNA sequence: TGTGCCAGCTTGCCGAAAGGAGTTAATGAGCAGTTCTTC. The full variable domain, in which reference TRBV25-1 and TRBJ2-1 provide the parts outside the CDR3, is EADIYQTPRYLVIGTGKKITLECSQTMGHDKMYWYQQDPGMELHLIHYSYGVNSTEKGDLSSESTVSRIRTEHFPLTLESARPSHTSQYLCASLPKGVNEQFFGPGTRLTVL.

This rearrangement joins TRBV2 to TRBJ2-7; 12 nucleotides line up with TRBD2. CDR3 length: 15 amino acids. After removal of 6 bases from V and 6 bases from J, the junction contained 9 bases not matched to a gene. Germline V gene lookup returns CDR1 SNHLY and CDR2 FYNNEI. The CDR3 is CASRPRTSGTVEQYF. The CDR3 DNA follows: TGTGCCAGCAGACCCCGGACTAGCGGGACTGTCGAGCAGTACTTC.

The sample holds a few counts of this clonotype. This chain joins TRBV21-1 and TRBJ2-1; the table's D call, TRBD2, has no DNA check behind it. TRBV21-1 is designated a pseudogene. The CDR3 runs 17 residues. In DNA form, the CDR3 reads TGTGCCAGCAGCAAAGAAACTAGCGGGAGGAACTACAATGAGCAGTTCTTC. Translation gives CASSKETSGRNYNEQFF.

The DNA for the CDR3 is TGTGCCAGCAGCAAATCTAGCGAAGAGACCCAGTACTTC. The encoded protein is CASSKSSEETQYF. The rearrangement uses TRBV21-1 and TRBJ2-5; the D call TRBD2 from the table was never checked on the DNA. TRBV21-1 is a known pseudogene. This CDR3 region has 13 residues.

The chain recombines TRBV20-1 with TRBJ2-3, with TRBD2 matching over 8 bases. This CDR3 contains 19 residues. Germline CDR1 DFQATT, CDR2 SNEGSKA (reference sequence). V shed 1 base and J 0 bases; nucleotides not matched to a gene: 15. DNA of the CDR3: TGCAGTGCTAGAGTAAATCTGGGGTCTAGCGGGCCTAGCACAGATACGCAGTATTTT. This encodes CSARVNLGSSGPSTDTQYF.

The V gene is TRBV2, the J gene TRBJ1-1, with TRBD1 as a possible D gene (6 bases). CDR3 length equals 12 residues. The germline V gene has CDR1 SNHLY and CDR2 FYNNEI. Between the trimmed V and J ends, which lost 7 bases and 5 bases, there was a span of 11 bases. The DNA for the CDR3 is TGTGCCAGCACTACAGGGAGGACTGAAGCTTTCTTT. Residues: CASTTGRTEAFF.